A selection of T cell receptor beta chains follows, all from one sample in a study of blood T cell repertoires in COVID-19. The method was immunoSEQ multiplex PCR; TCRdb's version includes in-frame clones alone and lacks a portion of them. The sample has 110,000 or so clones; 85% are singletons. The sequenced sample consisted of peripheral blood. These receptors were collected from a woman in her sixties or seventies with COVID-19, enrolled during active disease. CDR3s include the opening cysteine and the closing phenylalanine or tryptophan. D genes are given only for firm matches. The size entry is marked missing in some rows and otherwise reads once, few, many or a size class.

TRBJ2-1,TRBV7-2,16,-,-,CASSPTNLRSYNEQFF,TGTGCCAGCAGTCCGACTAACCTCCGCTCCTACAATGAGCAGTTCTTC
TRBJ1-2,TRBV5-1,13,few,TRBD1,CASSWTGYDGYTF,TGCGCCAGCAGCTGGACAGGGTATGATGGCTACACCTTC
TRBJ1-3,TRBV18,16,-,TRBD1,CASSPPGTGTGNTIYF,TGTGCCAGCTCACCACCGGGGACAGGGACTGGAAACACCATATATTTT
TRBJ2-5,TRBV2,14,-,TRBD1,CASRPTTGGETQYF,TGTGCCAGCAGGCCCACCACAGGGGGCGAGACCCAGTACTTC
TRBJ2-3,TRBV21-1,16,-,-,CASSKEDRGSTDTQYF,TGTGCCAGCAGCAAAGAGGACAGGGGGAGTACAGATACGCAGTATTTT
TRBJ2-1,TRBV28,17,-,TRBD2,CASSSPTSGASRDEQFF,TGTGCCAGCAGTTCCCCGACTAGCGGGGCTTCTAGGGATGAGCAGTTCTTC
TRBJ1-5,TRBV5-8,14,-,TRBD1,CASAGTGGDQPQHF,TGTGCCAGCGCCGGGACAGGGGGAGATCAGCCCCAGCATTTT
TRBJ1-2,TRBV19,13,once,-,CASSPGLNYGYTF,TGTGCCAGTAGTCCGGGACTGAACTATGGCTACACCTTC
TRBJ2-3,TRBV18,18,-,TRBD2,CASSSGLAGDSSTDTQYF,TGTGCCAGCTCATCGGGACTAGCGGGGGACTCTAGCACAGATACGCAGTATTTT
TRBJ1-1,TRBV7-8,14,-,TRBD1,CASSLRQGNTEAFF,TGTGCCAGCAGCCTTAGACAGGGGAACACTGAAGCTTTCTTT
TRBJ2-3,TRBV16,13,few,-,CASSQGGADTQYF,TGTGCCAGCAGCCAAGGCGGGGCGGATACGCAGTATTTT
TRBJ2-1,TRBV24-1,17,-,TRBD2,CATSDATSGGFYNEQFF,TGTGCCACCAGTGATGCTACTAGCGGGGGGTTCTACAATGAGCAGTTCTTC
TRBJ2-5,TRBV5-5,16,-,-,CASSLGALQYQETQYF,TGTGCCAGCAGCTTGGGTGCACTACAATACCAAGAGACCCAGTACTTC
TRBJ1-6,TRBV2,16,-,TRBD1,CASSEQGADGDSPLHF,TGTGCCAGCAGTGAACAGGGGGCGGATGGTGATTCACCCCTCCACTTT
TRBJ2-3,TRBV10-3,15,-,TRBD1,CAISRGQAGPDTQYF,TGTGCCATCAGCCGAGGACAGGCTGGCCCAGATACGCAGTATTTT
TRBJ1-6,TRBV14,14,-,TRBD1,CASSAGGGSSPLHF,TGTGCCAGCAGCGCAGGGGGTGGGAGTTCACCCCTCCACTTT
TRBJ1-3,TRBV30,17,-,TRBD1,CAWAGTGGSSSGNTIYF,TGTGCCTGGGCCGGGACAGGGGGCTCAAGCTCTGGAAACACCATATATTTT
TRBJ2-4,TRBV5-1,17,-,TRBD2,CASSFSTSGGARDIQYF,TGCGCCAGCAGCTTCTCGACTAGCGGGGGGGCCAGAGACATTCAGTACTTC
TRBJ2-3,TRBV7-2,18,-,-,CASSLQSYGSGSTDTQYF,TGTGCCAGCAGCTTACAGTCATACGGGTCCGGCAGCACAGATACGCAGTATTTT
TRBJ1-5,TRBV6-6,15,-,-,CASKTGDYSNQPQHF,TGTGCCAGCAAAACTGGAGATTATAGCAATCAGCCCCAGCATTTT
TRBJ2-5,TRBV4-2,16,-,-,CASSQDQSGNGETQYF,TGTGCCAGCAGCCAAGATCAATCAGGGAACGGCGAGACCCAGTACTTC
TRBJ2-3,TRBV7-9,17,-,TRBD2,CASSPGGYRRNTDTQYF,TGTGCCAGCAGCCCGGGGGGTTACCGACGAAACACAGATACGCAGTATTTT
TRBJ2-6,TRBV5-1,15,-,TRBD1,CASSSDRAGANVLTF,TGCGCCAGCAGCTCGGACAGGGCTGGGGCCAACGTCCTGACTTTC
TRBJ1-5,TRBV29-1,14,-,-,CSVLTESSNQPQHF,TGCAGCGTTCTGACTGAGTCTAGCAATCAGCCCCAGCATTTT